The 27 T cell receptor beta chains reported below all come from one sample, sequenced in a study of response to subunit inactivated influenza vaccine. TCRdb itself ran the RT-PCR reads through MiXCR, one entry per CDR3 protein. The table has a few hundred thousand distinct CDR3 sequences, about 20% seen once; the top ten hold 10%. Specimen: PBMCs from blood, collected roughly 20 months after vaccination. The receptors stem from a man between 50 and 69 years old who received an inactivated influenza vaccine.

This clonotype came up a few times. The chain couples TRBV6-1 to TRBJ2-5, with D perhaps TRBD1 or TRBD2 (5 bases each). V gave up 11 bases and J gave up 5 bases, with 12 bases separating them. CDR1 is MNHNS and CDR2 is SASEGT in the germline V gene. This CDR3 comprises 11 residues. CDR3 residues: CAGGGWETQYF. The CDR3, as DNA: TGTGCCGGTGGGGGATGGGAGACCCAGTACTTC.

The V call is TRBV28, the J call TRBJ2-1; D is tentatively TRBD1 or TRBD2 (5 bases each). The V end was cut by 4 bases, the J end by 5 bases, with 18 bases between. The CDR3 runs 16 residues. Per germline, CDR1 MDHEN and CDR2 SYDVKM. CDR3 loop: CASSSPGASLDNEQFF. In nucleotides, the CDR3 is TGTGCCAGCAGTTCCCCTGGGGCTAGCTTAGACAATGAGCAGTTCTTC.

The chain has TRBV27 and TRBJ2-1; 10 bases are a match to TRBD1. V lost 3 bases, J lost 11 bases, and 4 bases stayed unmatched. The germline gives CDR1 MNHEY, CDR2 SMNVEV (reference sequence). The CDR3 runs to 13 residues. CDR3: CASSFRDRGKQFF. The CDR3 DNA reads TGTGCCAGCAGTTTCCGGGACAGGGGAAAGCAGTTCTTC.

The chain carries TRBV9 and TRBJ2-2; 11 bases match TRBD2. The CDR3 consists of 17 residues. V shed 0 bases, J shed 4 bases, and the junction held 5 bases outside the gene matches. CDR1 SGDLS and CDR2 YYNGEE come from the germline V gene. For the CDR3, the DNA is TGTGCCAGCAGCGTAGGGGCTAGCGGGAGGTTCACCGGGGAGCTGTTTTTT. This encodes CASSVGASGRFTGELFF.

This clonotype was found a few times. The genes are TRBV13 and TRBJ1-2; 7 positions match TRBD1. Germline V CDR1 and CDR2: PRHDT, FYEKMQ (reference sequence). The CDR3 is 16 residues long. With 5 bases clipped from V and 1 base from J, the junction kept 10 bases outside the gene matches. The chain's CDR3 is CASSRGTEDFNYGYTF. The DNA of the CDR3 is TGTGCCAGCAGCCGGGGGACAGAAGACTTTAACTATGGCTACACCTTC.

In its sample, this clonotype was seen many times. This sequence joins TRBV29-1 and TRBJ1-4, with TRBD1 as a possible D gene (5 bases). From germline, CDR1 is SQVTM and CDR2 ANQGSEA. The CDR3 is 15 amino acids. The V end was cut by 5 bases, the J end by 1 base, with 14 bases between. CDR3 coding DNA: TGCAGCGTTCGTAGGTTCAGGGAAACTAATGAAAAACTGTTTTTT. Translation gives CSVRRFRETNEKLFF.

The V call is TRBV6-2 or TRBV6-3, the J call TRBJ2-7; perhaps TRBD2 as D (6 bases). Per the germline V gene, CDR1 is MNHEY and CDR2 is SVGEGT. Trimming stripped 4 bases from V and 2 bases from J, with 21 bases between. This CDR3 has 17 amino acids. DNA for the CDR3: TGTGCCAGCAGTTGGCGAATTTTTGGGACTGATACCTACGAGCAGTACTTC. This gives the protein CASSWRIFGTDTYEQYF.

This clonotype was seen only a few times. This sequence joins TRBV3-1 and TRBJ2-7, with D maybe TRBD2 (6 bases). Trimming shortened V by 3 bases and J by 7 bases, and 10 bases separated the two germline ends. Germline loops: CDR1 LGHDT, CDR2 YNNKEL (reference sequence). The CDR3 contains 12 residues. For the CDR3, the DNA is TGTGCCAGCAGCCAGATGGAGGGAGAGCAGTACTTC. It encodes CASSQMEGEQYF.

This clonotype has only a few counts. This chain links TRBV12-3 or TRBV12-4 with TRBJ2-7; tentatively, D is TRBD1 (6 bases). The CDR3 consists of 14 residues. Trimming cost V 3 bases and J 0 bases, with 9 bases left between them. The CDR3 region has the DNA TGTGCCAGCAGTTTTCGGGACAACTCCTACGAGCAGTACTTC. Encoded protein: CASSFRDNSYEQYF.

This clonotype appeared a few times. The V gene is TRBV6-1, the J gene TRBJ1-2, with D uncertain. Germline assignment: CDR1 MNHNS and CDR2 SASEGT. V lost 3 bases to trimming and J lost 3 bases, with 17 bases between them. The CDR3 sequence is 16 residues long. CDR3 sequence: CASSEWGAAEDYGYTF. The CDR3 DNA reads TGTGCCAGCAGTGAGTGGGGTGCAGCGGAGGACTATGGCTACACCTTC.

Only a few counts were recorded for this clonotype. The chain couples TRBV4-1 to TRBJ2-1; D ambiguous. V was pared by 1 base and J by 5 bases, with 12 bases between. This CDR3 spans 15 amino acids. Germline assignment: CDR1 MGHRA and CDR2 YSYEKL. CDR3 nucleotide sequence: TGCGCCAGCAGCCAAGTAACGCAATCCCACAATGAGCAGTTCTTC. Translating gives CASSQVTQSHNEQFF.

This clonotype was counted between two and nine times. J is TRBJ2-2 and V is TRBV15, with D perhaps TRBD2 (7 bases). This CDR3 region has 14 residues. CDR1 and CDR2 from the germline V gene are LNHNV and YYDKDF (reference sequence). Deletions cut 4 bases from V and 5 bases from J, with 11 bases between. CDR3 DNA sequence: TGTGCCACCAGCAAGGGGGGGATGACCGGGGAGCTGTTTTTT. Its translation is CATSKGGMTGELFF. Supplemented by reference TRBV15 and TRBJ2-2, the full variable domain reads DAMVIQNPRYQVTQFGKPVTLSCSQTLNHNVMYWYQQKSSQAPKLLFHYYDKDFNNEADTPDNFQSRRPNTSFCFLDIRSPGLGDTAMYLCATSKGGMTGELFFGEGSRLTVL.

This clonotype was observed a handful of times. The chain's CDR3 is CAISGRRDEQFF. CDR3 DNA: TGTGCCATCAGTGGGAGGCGGGATGAGCAGTTCTTC. The chain uses TRBV10-3 and TRBJ2-1; weak D call: TRBD2 (5 bases). CDR1 is ENHRY, CDR2 SYGVKD, per germline. The CDR3 has 12 residues. Trimming shortened V by 4 bases and J by 8 bases, and 9 bases separated the two germline ends.

The chain is built from TRBV27 and TRBJ1-6, with 7 nucleotides matching TRBD1. CDR1 is MNHEY and CDR2 is SMNVEV in the germline V gene (reference sequence). With V trimmed by 5 bases and J by 7 bases, 11 bases remained unmatched. This CDR3 spans 16 amino acids. The CDR3: CASSTPPGQTNSPLHF. For the CDR3, the DNA is TGTGCCAGCAGTACCCCTCCGGGACAGACGAATTCACCCCTCCACTTT.

This clonotype has just a few counts. The chain combines TRBV29-1 with TRBJ2-1, with 13 bases aligning to TRBD2. The CDR3 spans 14 residues. The germline V gene has CDR1 SQVTM and CDR2 ANQGSEA. After removal of 4 bases from V and 5 bases from J, the junction contained 2 bases not matched to a gene. The chain's CDR3 is CSVGGLAGNNEQFF. CDR3 coding DNA: TGCAGCGTTGGGGGACTAGCGGGAAACAATGAGCAGTTCTTC.

V gene TRBV10-3 combines with J gene TRBJ2-5; TRBD2 agrees at 12 bases. The CDR3 is 15 residues long. V lost 2 bases and J lost 2; bases outside the gene matches: 0. CDR1 and CDR2 (germline): ENHRY, SYGVKD. The CDR3 sequence: CAISETSGGQETQYF. In nucleotides, the CDR3 is TGTGCCATCAGTGAGACTAGCGGGGGGCAAGAGACCCAGTACTTC.

In this sample, this clonotype turned up a few times. This rearrangement joins TRBV28 to TRBJ1-4; D not certain. Germline CDR1 and CDR2: MDHEN and SYDVKM. The CDR3 runs 16 residues. V gave up 2 bases and J gave up 0 bases, with 10 bases separating them. CDR3 residues: CASSLHGLTTNEKLFF. The DNA of the CDR3 is TGTGCCAGCAGTTTACATGGGCTTACAACTAATGAAAAACTGTTTTTT. Full variable domain (missing parts from reference TRBV28 and TRBJ1-4): DVKVTQSSRYLVKRTGEKVFLECVQDMDHENMFWYRQDPGLGLRLIYFSYDVKMKEKGDIPEGYSVSREKKERFSLILESASTNQTSMYLCASSLHGLTTNEKLFFGSGTQLSVL.

V usage is TRBV24-1 and J usage is TRBJ2-7; 9 nucleotides agree with TRBD2. With V trimmed by 7 bases and J by 3 bases, 9 bases remained unmatched. Germline V gene data show CDR1 as KGHDR and CDR2 as SFDVKD. The length of the CDR3 is 15 residues. CDR3 amino acids: CATSLAGQILYEQYF. CDR3 DNA sequence: TGTGCCACCAGCCTAGCGGGACAAATACTCTACGAGCAGTACTTC.

Only a few counts were recorded for this clonotype. The chain carries TRBV7-2 and TRBJ2-5, with no clear D. The CDR3 totals 14 residues. Between the trimmed V and J ends, which lost 0 bases and 6 bases, there was a span of 11 bases. Per the germline V gene, CDR1 is SGHTA and CDR2 is FQGNSA. In DNA, the CDR3 is TGTGCCAGCAGCTTAGCGGCTAGTAGGAAGACCCAGTACTTC. Its translation is CASSLAASRKTQYF.

Only a few counts were recorded for this clonotype. V and J are TRBV7-2 and TRBJ1-5, with 9 bases lining up with TRBD1. Losses at the gene ends were 5 bases for V and 1 base for J; bases not matched to a gene: 6. The CDR3 has 16 residues. In germline, CDR1 is SGHTA, CDR2 FQGNSA. The CDR3 region has the DNA TGTGCCAGCAGCGCATCCGGGACAGGGAGCAATCAGCCCCAGCATTTT. Translation: CASSASGTGSNQPQHF.

This clonotype was counted between two and nine times. The rearrangement links TRBV6-2 or TRBV6-3 to TRBJ2-7; D perhaps matches TRBD2 (5 bases). The ends were cut back, 5 bases at V and 4 bases at J, with 18 bases in the middle. The germline gives CDR1 MNHEY, CDR2 SVGEGT. The CDR3 consists of 15 residues. This chain's CDR3 is CASSQDQLRVYEQYF. CDR3 in DNA: TGTGCCAGCAGTCAAGATCAGCTGCGGGTTTACGAGCAGTACTTC.

As for this clonotype: A single base separates this from a much larger clone, so it may be a read error. The genes are TRBV2 and TRBJ1-1; weak D call: TRBD1 (5 bases). Germline V gene sequence: CDR1 SNHLY, CDR2 FYNNEI. This CDR3 spans 14 amino acids. CDR3 in amino acids: CASKGTSMNTAAFF. Here the CDR3 DNA reads TGTGCCAGCAAAGGGACTTCCATGAACACTGCAGCTTTCTTT.

The V gene is TRBV12-3 or TRBV12-4, the J gene TRBJ2-7, with D unclear. The CDR3 spans 13 residues. The V gene lost 4 bases and the J gene lost 2 bases, with 9 bases spanning the gap. The DNA for the CDR3 is TGTGCCAGCAGTTCAAAGGGCCCCTACGAGCAGTACTTC. It encodes CASSSKGPYEQYF.

The CDR3 sequence is CASSFTTGGTDTEAFF. The CDR3 DNA sequence: TGCGCCAGCAGCTTTACGACAGGGGGGACGGACACTGAAGCTTTCTTT. The J gene is TRBJ1-1, the V gene TRBV5-1; 9 bases match TRBD1. The germline CDR1 and CDR2 sequences are SGHRS and YFSETQ. The CDR3 is made up of 16 amino acids. V lost 2 bases to trimming and J lost 3 bases; unmatched junction nucleotides: 8.

V gene TRBV15 combines with J gene TRBJ2-7; D not certain. The CDR3 contains 15 residues. Germline CDR1 reads LNHNV; CDR2 reads YYDKDF (reference sequence). V was cut by 0 bases and J by 1 base, with 10 bases left in between. The CDR3 DNA is TGTGCCACCAGCAGAGATAGAGCTCCATCCTACGAGCAGTACTTC. Amino acids: CATSRDRAPSYEQYF.

This clonotype was picked up many times. The V call is TRBV30, the J call TRBJ1-2; D unclear. The CDR3 loop spans 15 amino acids. V dropped 0 bases and J dropped 7 bases, with 18 bases sitting between them. Per the germline V gene, CDR1 is GTSNPN and CDR2 is SVGIG (reference sequence). The CDR3 protein is CAWSVLGLLAGGYTF. In nucleotides, the CDR3 is TGTGCCTGGAGTGTACTAGGTCTCTTGGCGGGTGGCTACACCTTC.

Only a few counts were recorded for this clonotype. The chain is built from TRBV19 and TRBJ1-1; unclear D gene. Germline V CDR1 and CDR2: LNHDA, SQIVND (reference sequence). This CDR3 is built from 11 residues. The V and J ends lost 6 bases and 5 bases respectively, with 7 bases between them. The CDR3 DNA reads as TGTGCCAGTAGGCGGTTAACTGAAGCTTTCTTT. Translation gives CASRRLTEAFF.